The 3 T cell receptor beta chains listed next were all sequenced from one sample in a study of blood T cell repertoires in COVID-19 (dated by TCRdb to 2020 to 2022). To prepare the library, the immunoSEQ multiplex PCR assay was applied. TCRdb limited this immuneACCESS table to in-frame rearrangements with V and J called. A share of clones is missing; checked studies link under half to unresolved V genes, and the rest is unexplained. Recorded for this sample are more than 80,000 clones; about 70% of them occurred a single time. About 26% of the sample belongs to the ten largest clones. The source material was peripheral blood. These receptors were collected from a woman aged 55-70 years in a cohort sampled during active or convalescent COVID-19.

The chain recombines TRBV7-2 with TRBJ2-5, with 8 bases matching TRBD2. Per the germline V gene, CDR1 is SGHTA and CDR2 is FQGNSA. V trimming: 1 base; J trimming: 0 bases; junction bases outside the gene matches: 10. The CDR3 is made up of 18 amino acids. The CDR3 DNA follows: TGTGCCAGCAGCTTAGTGGTAGCGGGATACCCGTACCAAGAGACCCAGTACTTC. It codes for CASSLVVAGYPYQETQYF. The whole variable domain, filled in from reference TRBV7-2 and TRBJ2-5, reads GAGVSQSPSNKVTEKGKDVELRCDPISGHTALYWYRQSLGQGLEFLIYFQGNSAPDKSGLPSDRFSAERTGGSVSTLTIQRTQQEDSAVYLCASSLVVAGYPYQETQYFGPGTRLLVL.

As regards this clone: The conserved phenylalanine or tryptophan normally closing the CDR3 is absent here, so this likely arose from a read error. The DNA is left out, because the CDR3 cannot be placed on it with certainty; the CDR3 is given as TCRdb lists it. The chain combines TRBV6-7 with TRBJ2-7; TRBD1 is the table's D call, not checked against the DNA. TRBV6-7 is filed as an ORF, its function uncertain. Including both end residues, the CDR3 is 10 amino acids long. CDR3 sequence: CASIPGQRSL.

The gene calls are TRBV7-2 and TRBJ1-4, with a possible D match to TRBD1 (6 bases). This CDR3 contains 16 residues. Germline V gene lookup returns CDR1 SGHTA and CDR2 FQGNSA. V shed 6 bases and J shed 5 bases, with 19 bases lying between them. The CDR3 DNA sequence: TGTGCCAGCAGGCCCGGGACCGGGACACGAAATGAAAAACTGTTTTTT. This codes for CASRPGTGTRNEKLFF.